These T cell receptor beta chains were read from a single sample in a study of T-cell reconstitution after alpha-beta-depleted transplantation in children. TCRdb recomputed calls from the PCR reads with MiXCR, one row per CDR3 protein. The data contain about 490,000 distinct CDR3 sequences, 10% of them singletons. This sample comprised PBMCs, obtained before TCRalphabeta/CD19-depleted stem cell transplant. The receptors derive from a child aged 2 to 9 with inherited bone marrow failure, due to receive a stem cell transplant. CDR3s include the opening cysteine and the closing phenylalanine or tryptophan. The D gene is left open where the match is weak. Only some rows state a clone size, as once, few, many or a class for expanded clones.

>TRBJ2-5|few|-|TRBV7-2
TGTGCCAGCAGCTCCATCCGGGGCGTGACCCAGTACTTC
CASSSIRGVTQYF
>TRBJ1-1|-|TRBD1|TRBV7-9
TGTGCCAGCAGTTCAATACAGGGGGTCAGCACTGAAGCTTTCTTT
CASSSIQGVSTEAFF
>TRBJ2-6|many|-|TRBV10-3
TGTGCCATCAGTTCAGTTCGGGCCAACGTCCTGACTTTC
CAISSVRANVLTF
>TRBJ2-1|many|-|TRBV19
TGTGCCAGTAGTCCGAGCGTCAATGAGCAGTTCTTC
CASSPSVNEQFF
>TRBJ2-3|many|TRBD2|TRBV18
TGTGCCAGCTCACCATCAGCTAGCGGGGCCTACGATACGCAGTATTTT
CASSPSASGAYDTQYF
>TRBJ2-1|many|TRBD2|TRBV4-1
TGCGCCAGCAGCCAAGTTATCGGCGGGAGATTCTACAATGAGCAGTTCTTC
CASSQVIGGRFYNEQFF
>TRBJ2-2|-|-|TRBV7-9
TGTGCCAGCAGCTTATTGCGACTAGACGCCGGGGAGCTGTTTTTT
CASSLLRLDAGELFF
>TRBJ2-1|many|-|TRBV29-1
TGCAGCGGTGATGTGGGAGTCTCCTACAATGAGCAGTTCTTC
CSGDVGVSYNEQFF
>TRBJ2-5|-|TRBD1|TRBV4-1
TGCGCCAGCAGCCTCCAAACAGGGGGCCTAGAGACCCAGTACTTC
CASSLQTGGLETQYF
>TRBJ2-1|-|TRBD2|TRBV7-9
TGTGCCAGCAGCTCAGGGACTAGCGGGAGGTACAGTGAGCAGTTCTTC
CASSSGTSGRYSEQFF
>TRBJ1-4|-|-|TRBV2
TGTGCCAGCGGGACACGTCCAACTAATGAAAAACTGTTTTTT
CASGTRPTNEKLFF
>TRBJ2-2|many|-|TRBV6-2/TRBV6-3
TGTGCCAGCAGTACCTCGAAGGAGATGAACACCGGGGAGCTGTTTTTT
CASSTSKEMNTGELFF
>TRBJ2-7|many|TRBD1|TRBV12-3/TRBV12-4
TGTGCCAGCAGTTCTACGGGACAGACCAGCTACGAGCAGTACTTC
CASSSTGQTSYEQYF
>TRBJ1-2|many|-|TRBV28
TGTGCCAGCAGTTTAATTCACGGCGGTGGCTACACCTTC
CASSLIHGGGYTF
>TRBJ1-3|many|TRBD1|TRBV5-5
TGTGCCAGCAGCTGGACAGGTAGAAACACCATATATTTT
CASSWTGRNTIYF
>TRBJ2-7|many|TRBD2|TRBV20-1
TGCAGTGCTTTAAGCGGGAGCACCCTCTCCCGCTCCTACGAGCAGTACTTC
CSALSGSTLSRSYEQYF
>TRBJ2-7|few|-|TRBV15
TGTGCCACCAGCAGAGACCCAGGGCGAGCAGGTACCGAGCAGTACTTC
CATSRDPGRAGTEQYF
>TRBJ2-5|many|-|TRBV4-3
TGCGCCAGCAGCCAAGACGGAAGGGAAGAGACCCAGTACTTC
CASSQDGREETQYF
>TRBJ1-4|many|TRBD1|TRBV27
TGTGCCAGCAGTTTATCGACAGGGGCTAATGAAAAACTGTTTTTT
CASSLSTGANEKLFF
>TRBJ1-4|-|-|TRBV12-3/TRBV12-4
TGTGCCAGCAGTTTGGCAGGCGGGGAGGAAAAACTGTTTTTT
CASSLAGGEEKLFF
>TRBJ2-3|-|-|TRBV20-1
TGCAGTGGATCCGCGCGGGGCACAGATACGCAGTATTTT
CSGSARGTDTQYF
>TRBJ1-3|many|-|TRBV28
TGTGCCAGCAGTCTGGGACCGTCGGGAAACACCATATATTTT
CASSLGPSGNTIYF
>TRBJ2-2|-|-|TRBV20-1
TGCAGTGCTAGGGCCGGGACCTGGCCCGGGGAGCTGTTTTTT
CSARAGTWPGELFF
>TRBJ2-3|many|TRBD1|TRBV12-3/TRBV12-4
TGTGCCAGCAGTTACCGACAGGGGGGCACAGATACGCAGTATTTT
CASSYRQGGTDTQYF
>TRBJ1-5|many|-|TRBV12-3/TRBV12-4
TGTGCCAGTCAACAGGGATTTGGCAATCAGCCCCAGCATTTT
CASQQGFGNQPQHF
>TRBJ2-5|many|-|TRBV3-1
TGTGCCAGCAGCCTCTTCCCCGAGACCCAGTACTTC
CASSLFPETQYF
>TRBJ2-3|-|-|TRBV27
TGTGCCAGCAGCCACAGGGAGTGGGGCAAGAATACGCAGTATTTT
CASSHREWGKNTQYF
>TRBJ2-1|many|TRBD2|TRBV28
TGTGCCAGCAGTTTAGGCAGCGGGAGGTCACATGAGCAGTTCTTC
CASSLGSGRSHEQFF
>TRBJ2-2|-|-|TRBV9
TGTGCCAGCAGCGTAGCCGGAGCCTCCGGGGAGCTGTTTTTT
CASSVAGASGELFF
>TRBJ2-5|few|-|TRBV7-9
TGTGCCAGCAGCTCTAATTTCAAAAGAGCGCGGGAGACCCAGTACTTC
CASSSNFKRARETQYF
>TRBJ2-5|many|TRBD2|TRBV4-3
TGCGCCAGCAGCCGACTAGCGGAACAGCGGGAGACCCAGTACTTC
CASSRLAEQRETQYF
>TRBJ2-5|many|TRBD1|TRBV5-1
TGCGCCAGCAGCTTGGGGGCCCCGACAGGGCGAGAGACCCAGTACTTC
CASSLGAPTGRETQYF
>TRBJ2-1|-|TRBD2|TRBV7-9
TGTGCCAGCAGTTTCAACCTAGCGGGTAACAATGAGCAGTTCTTC
CASSFNLAGNNEQFF
>TRBJ2-7|many|-|TRBV4-3
TGCGCCAGCAGCCAAGCGAATACAGGGTTCCACGAGCAGTACTTC
CASSQANTGFHEQYF
>TRBJ2-3|many|TRBD2|TRBV20-1
TGCAGTGCCCTGGGACTAGCGGGACGCACAGATACGCAGTATTTT
CSALGLAGRTDTQYF